The present entry profiles one T cell receptor beta chain with its context. This clone appeared a few times. The antigen it recognizes is unknown. Per-base qualities were not stored, and no clone one base away is much larger. This sample was taken from a study of cytomegalovirus exposure and HLA in healthy donors (dated 2017 in TCRdb). Background on the whole study: An earlier analysis of several hundred of the donors reported approximately 300 Gb of sequence data and some 100 million unique TCR beta sequences from 190 million or so T cells. Alongside the repertoire data, information on donor age, sex, ethnicity and CMV serostatus was compiled. Both class I and class II loci were covered by HLA typing, at four-digit resolution. A few DR-DQ haplotypes were treated as single units for association and clustering because of strong linkage in the cohort. An early release that covered around 590 HLA-typed donors contained around 300 gigabases of sequencing data and tens of millions of unique TCR sequences. A separate validation cohort of 100 to 150 different subjects was used in addition to the roughly 620-subject first cohort. The study used immunosequencing to profile the T cell repertoires of around 600 subjects and linked those repertoires to cytomegalovirus serostatus. The number of donors typed differed by locus, with 629-630 for A, B, C, DRB1 and DQB1, 522 for DQA1, 600 to 610 for DPA1, and roughly 450 for DPB1. A later analysis re-examined previously published TCR beta repertoires from 500 to 700 donors and added high-resolution HLA genotyping to investigate patterns of TCR occurrence. The study combined high-throughput TCR immunosequencing, statistical association of individual TCRs with disease status, and machine learning to predict cytomegalovirus infection status. The later analysis used no new phenotypic data to find candidate immune exposures, relying instead on TCR beta sequences and their occurrence across donors. Of the 398 genotyped donors, approximately 80% were placed in the genetic ancestry cluster associated with self-reported Caucasian donors. Among roughly 400 genotyped donors of the cohort, an average of around 240,000 unique TCR beta nucleotide sequences was sequenced per donor, of which about 19% were non-productive. A later genetic analysis used genome-wide SNP genotypes for 398 of the 666 donors, treating that subset as a discovery cohort. To decide whether each TCR beta V gene segment behaved as functional or pseudogenic, an earlier analysis of approximately 600 of the donors relied on high-throughput TCR beta sequencing. Every discovery cohort repertoire had been produced on one sequencing platform. The study was designed to test whether signatures of past pathogen exposure could be identified by cataloging public T cell receptors.

There are 17 amino acids in the CDR3, from cysteine to phenylalanine inclusive. The read is trimmed to its CDR3 DNA, 51 bases read in frame from base 1. From a lookup of the germline V gene, CDR1 and CDR2 are SGHTA and FQGTGA. V ends up 5 bases short and J 5 bases short, with an unmatched junction base count of 12. Study-wide findings and limitations: Immune exposure information for the cohort was limited to CMV serostatus. Assigning TCR associations to individual alleles was difficult when HLA alleles, especially DR and DQ, strongly co-occurred. Roughly uniform sequencing depth across donors was assumed in presence/absence analyses, although this assumption may not hold. This cohort had only TCR beta chains sequenced, and the lack of alpha or paired-chain data limited which features could be detected. Three of the identified cytomegalovirus-associated TCR beta chains were confirmed in vitro to be specific for cytomegalovirus antigens. A later analysis found that TCR association rates varied across HLA loci, with DRB1 alleles showing the most associated TCRs and HLA-C alleles the fewest. A further reported finding was that TCR beta sequences accurately predicted the HLA-A and HLA-B alleles for most subjects in the first cohort. According to the authors, the approach could potentially be generalized to other disease states and immunological phenotypes. An association between a missense DCLRE1C variant and V-gene and J-gene trimming of TCR beta chains was found in a later genetic analysis and replicated in an independent cohort. According to a later genetic analysis, donors in an Asian-associated ancestry cluster had fewer N-insertions in productive TCRs than the roughly 700-donor mean. Most CMV-associated TCR beta chains appeared to be HLA-restricted in a later analysis, and the HLA associations seemed to be driven largely by CMV exposure. The study gave a list of 150 to 200 TCR beta chains associated with cytomegalovirus. Several of the top co-occurrence clusters appeared to be linked to parvovirus B19, influenza, CMV and Epstein-Barr virus, according to a later analysis. The 87-base-pair reads could not distinguish some IMGT-functional V segments, including TRBV6-2 and TRBV6-3, so those segments were excluded. The earlier analysis of fewer than 750 of the donors excluded fewer than 20 rarely observed V segments, including chromosome 9 orphons, because counts were too low. In both the original and validation cohorts, the classifier was reported to diagnose cytomegalovirus status with high specificity and sensitivity. Most TCR sequences were observed very rarely across donors, whereas some public TCRs were present in many individuals. Linkage disequilibrium might explain the correlated functional status among segregating V segments, but an unknown experimental factor could not be ruled out. An earlier analysis of approximately 500 of the donors showed that most TCR beta V segments appeared in productive rearrangements either about 90% or about 30% of the time, which broadly matched IMGT annotations. Compared with equally common non-associated chains, HLA-associated TCR beta chains in a later analysis were more clonally expanded and had lower generation probabilities. In a later analysis, 16,951 TCR beta sequences were associated with specific HLA alleles at a false discovery rate of 0.05. HLA typing was unavailable for some donors at each locus, so association tests used only the typed subset. A group of highly shared sequence variants was considered likely to be a technical artifact of the sequencing pipeline.

In total, more than 500 healthy bone marrow donors made up the cohort. All cohort members were sampled while nominally healthy, although unrecorded immune exposures were likely present. The donor was CMV seronegative and was included in the group of 352 seronegative cohort members. Every donor gave a peripheral blood sample, and the peripheral blood mononuclear cells from that sample were used for TCR beta sequencing. Genomic DNA extraction from the blood cell samples was performed with the Qiagen DNeasy Blood Extraction Kit. The method was the immunoSEQ multiplex PCR assay. For the multiplex PCR, a mixture combining 60 forward primers for TCR Vbeta segments and 13 reverse primers for TCR Jbeta segments was used. A multiplex PCR assay on genomic DNA amplified the CDR3 region of rearranged TCR beta genes. The amplified TCR beta libraries were sequenced on the Illumina HiSeq System as 87-base-pair reads. For the original study's pipeline: In a later analysis, tens of millions of unique TCR beta chains were counted across the 500 to 700 repertoires, and about 10 million of these chains were shared by at least two donors. Raw reads were error-corrected and collapsed into unique sequences by a nearest-neighbor algorithm in which closely related sequences were merged to remove PCR and sequencing errors. V, D and J gene segments were assigned by aligning CDR3 sequences to IMGT reference sequences. For a sequence to be retained, a match of at least six nucleotides to both a V gene segment and a J gene segment was required. A rearrangement counted as productive if the CDR3 had no stop codons and remained in frame with V and J, and every other rearrangement counted as non-productive. CDR3 was defined according to IMGT convention as the region running from the second conserved V-encoded cysteine to the conserved J-encoded phenylalanine. Sequences without an unambiguous match to a single V gene segment were excluded from the earlier analysis of 450 to 750 of the donors. In an earlier analysis of several hundred of the donors, V segments were called functional above 56.7% productive rearrangements and were called segregating when the between-donor standard deviation exceeded 5%. A statistical classification framework was built for diagnosing cytomegalovirus status from the catalog of TCR beta chain sequences. V and J gene assignment, in a later analysis, came from comparing TCR nucleotide sequences with IMGT/GENE-DB human TR gene sequences. A later analysis assigned CDR3 sequences and most-parsimonious VDJ recombination scenarios with the TCRdist pipeline. In a later analysis, each TCR beta chain was defined by its CDR3 amino acid sequence together with its V-gene family, and reads lacking a unique V-gene family were excluded. In a later analysis, 500 to 650 highly shared, low-generation-probability nucleotide sequences were removed to address suspected cross-contamination and a sequencing artifact. In a later analysis, a clonal expansion index was calculated for each public chain from normalized within-repertoire ranks of inferred template counts. Generation probabilities in a later analysis came from a VDJ recombination model fitted to out-of-frame rearrangements, and those results were checked against IGoR. A later analysis scored TCR-TCR, TCR-HLA and TCR-CMV co-occurrence with hypergeometric tests, applying a repertoire-size bias correction to TCR pairs. A later analysis estimated false discovery rates by permuting HLA or CMV assignments 20 times. A later analysis grouped co-occurring TCRs with DBSCAN, adding TCRdist sequence similarity when clustering within HLA-allele-positive subsets. Co-occurrence clustering excluded repertoires with fewer than 30,000 or more than 120,000 public chains, plus five with anomalous nucleotide sharing. Drawn from immuneACCESS, this table holds only the in-frame rearrangements with V and J called that TCRdb kept. Clones are partly lost; checked studies trace under half to an unresolved V gene and leave the rest unexplained. The V and J calls and clone size are taken from that table; D and trimming were inferred from the DNA. This sample comprises about 88,000 clones, 55% to 75% of them detected only once. The ten largest clones represent 2.5% to 3% of the sample.

The sequence was obtained from a middle-aged man in good health and CMV-seronegative. The chain links TRBV7-3 with TRBJ2-2, and 9 bases in between align with TRBD1. The sequenced sample consisted of PBMCs. The CDR3 is CASSPSAGTGMTGELFF. In nucleotide form, the sequence is TGTGCCAGCAGCCCCTCGGCGGGGACAGGGATGACCGGGGAGCTGTTTTTT.